This is a list of T cell receptor beta chains from one sample in a study of shared clonotypes between healthy human individuals. The protocol was immunoSEQ multiplex PCR, while the TCRdb copy is restricted to in-frame clones and leaves out a portion. The table includes around 1,000,000 clones, 70% to 80% detected once. The sample consisted of memory CD4+ T cells from PBMCs. Receptors were obtained from a man in his late teens or twenties in good health. Some clones in this sample may be carry-over from other donors' samples. The CDR3 runs from the conserved cysteine through the conserved F or W. Each record gives: clone size, J gene, V gene, CDR3 length, CDR3 protein. Clone size is not always given. Where it is, it says once, few, many or a class for expanded clones.

clone size: many
J gene: TRBJ1-2
V gene: TRBV4-2
CDR3 length: 14
CDR3 protein: CASRTTGVDYGYTF

clone size: .
J gene: TRBJ2-5
V gene: TRBV5-1
CDR3 length: 16
CDR3 protein: CASSLAPSGRGETQYF

clone size: .
J gene: TRBJ1-5
V gene: TRBV10-1
CDR3 length: 16
CDR3 protein: CASRGTGGYSNQPQHF

clone size: .
J gene: TRBJ2-1
V gene: TRBV7-9
CDR3 length: 14
CDR3 protein: CASSLVGPYNEQFF

clone size: .
J gene: TRBJ2-4
V gene: TRBV28
CDR3 length: 17
CDR3 protein: CASSLWRTALAKNIQYF

clone size: .
J gene: TRBJ2-7
V gene: TRBV20-1
CDR3 length: 11
CDR3 protein: CSVSGGGEQYF

clone size: .
J gene: TRBJ2-7
V gene: TRBV19
CDR3 length: 15
CDR3 protein: CASSISGTGVGEQYF

clone size: .
J gene: TRBJ1-3
V gene: TRBV28
CDR3 length: 15
CDR3 protein: CASSSPSGSGNTIYF

clone size: few
J gene: TRBJ1-2
V gene: TRBV25-1
CDR3 length: 15
CDR3 protein: CASSGYPLRGHGYTF

clone size: .
J gene: TRBJ2-3
V gene: TRBV6-1
CDR3 length: 13
CDR3 protein: CASNPGGTDTQYF

clone size: once
J gene: TRBJ1-4
V gene: TRBV19
CDR3 length: 15
CDR3 protein: CASSFRGSTNEKLFF

clone size: few
J gene: TRBJ1-4
V gene: TRBV28
CDR3 length: 15
CDR3 protein: CASSAQGASNEKLFF

clone size: .
J gene: TRBJ2-7
V gene: TRBV28
CDR3 length: 15
CDR3 protein: CASSRWRAISYEQYF

clone size: .
J gene: TRBJ1-1
V gene: TRBV7-9
CDR3 length: 14
CDR3 protein: CASSLYQGGTEAFF

clone size: once
J gene: TRBJ2-7
V gene: TRBV28
CDR3 length: 18
CDR3 protein: CASKGNRPTAGFSYEQYF

clone size: few
J gene: TRBJ1-4
V gene: TRBV4-3
CDR3 length: 18
CDR3 protein: CASSQEIFKVVPNEKLFF

clone size: few
J gene: TRBJ2-3
V gene: TRBV4-2
CDR3 length: 19
CDR3 protein: CASSQVLFRAGGLADTQYF

clone size: .
J gene: TRBJ2-7
V gene: TRBV7-2
CDR3 length: 14
CDR3 protein: CASSSRTRPYEQYF

clone size: .
J gene: TRBJ2-1
V gene: TRBV6-1
CDR3 length: 14
CDR3 protein: CASDSGSTNNEQFF

clone size: .
J gene: TRBJ2-7
V gene: TRBV7-2
CDR3 length: 15
CDR3 protein: CASSLEARGTYEQYF

clone size: .
J gene: TRBJ1-2
V gene: TRBV27
CDR3 length: 13
CDR3 protein: CASSPRQNYGYTF

clone size: .
J gene: TRBJ1-2
V gene: TRBV6-4
CDR3 length: 12
CDR3 protein: CASSDSIGGYTF

clone size: .
J gene: TRBJ1-5
V gene: TRBV5-8
CDR3 length: 16
CDR3 protein: CASSPLRGSGNQPQHF

clone size: .
J gene: TRBJ1-4
V gene: TRBV6-5
CDR3 length: 15
CDR3 protein: CASGAIGSYNEKLFF

clone size: .
J gene: TRBJ1-2
V gene: TRBV6-5
CDR3 length: 14
CDR3 protein: CASIPRDRDYGYTF

clone size: .
J gene: TRBJ2-1
V gene: TRBV6-6
CDR3 length: 15
CDR3 protein: CASRSGTSGNYEQFF

clone size: .
J gene: TRBJ1-3
V gene: TRBV19
CDR3 length: 13
CDR3 protein: CASKRSSGNTIYF

clone size: .
J gene: TRBJ1-1
V gene: TRBV28
CDR3 length: 14
CDR3 protein: CASSLTTMNTEAFF

clone size: few
J gene: TRBJ1-1
V gene: TRBV14
CDR3 length: 13
CDR3 protein: CASSQAPRTEAFF

clone size: once
J gene: TRBJ2-2
V gene: TRBV5-4
CDR3 length: 13
CDR3 protein: CASSFENTGELFF

clone size: .
J gene: TRBJ2-7
V gene: TRBV5-6
CDR3 length: 14
CDR3 protein: CASSFRFTSYEQYF

clone size: .
J gene: TRBJ2-2
V gene: TRBV7-2
CDR3 length: 13
CDR3 protein: CASSQLPGGELFF

clone size: .
J gene: TRBJ2-7
V gene: TRBV27
CDR3 length: 15
CDR3 protein: CASSFRLAGVYEQYF

clone size: .
J gene: TRBJ2-5
V gene: TRBV11-2
CDR3 length: 14
CDR3 protein: CASSLGQGPQTQYF

clone size: .
J gene: TRBJ2-3
V gene: TRBV7-3
CDR3 length: 15
CDR3 protein: CASSFTGGRTDTQYF

clone size: .
J gene: TRBJ1-2
V gene: TRBV25-1
CDR3 length: 13
CDR3 protein: CASRGAPNYGYTF

clone size: .
J gene: TRBJ1-2
V gene: TRBV7-3
CDR3 length: 14
CDR3 protein: CASSLSQGLDGYTF

clone size: .
J gene: TRBJ2-1
V gene: TRBV6-5
CDR3 length: 16
CDR3 protein: CASSYSPLAENNEQFF

clone size: .
J gene: TRBJ2-5
V gene: TRBV2
CDR3 length: 12
CDR3 protein: CASSQGRETQYF

clone size: .
J gene: TRBJ2-1
V gene: TRBV18
CDR3 length: 15
CDR3 protein: CASSPTGTSGIEQFF